The sequence of this T cell receptor beta chain was determined in a study of long-term antiretroviral therapy in people with HIV. This CDR3 region has 15 residues. Trimming at V came to 6 bases and at J to 7 bases, leaving 10 bases not matched to a gene. Germline CDR1 MNHEY, CDR2 SVGAGI. This clone was counted only a few times. The libraries were made with immunoSEQ v3.0 at survey level. Sequencing used immunoSEQ multiplex PCR; TCRdb keeps in-frame clones, though not all of them. This table holds tens of thousands of clones, around four fifths found once. The specimen comprised unsorted PBMCs, sampled 0.3 years after starting antiretroviral therapy. The V call is TRBV6-5, the J call TRBJ2-2, with 8 bases aligning to TRBD2. This receptor was taken from a man aged 18-30 years with HIV. CDR3 coding DNA: TGTGCCAGCAGCAAGCCGGGACTAGGGGTCGGGGAGCTGTTTTTT. Its translation is CASSKPGLGVGELFF.